Following are 19 T cell receptor beta chains from one sample sequenced in a study of blood T cell repertoires in COVID-19. TCRdb's copy holds only in-frame clones and misses some; the assay was immunoSEQ multiplex PCR. The sample lists tens of thousands of clones; about 81% were seen once. The material sequenced was peripheral blood. The receptors come from a human donor in a cohort sampled during active COVID-19.

The chain carries TRBV11-3 and TRBJ2-7, with D uncertain. CDR3 length: 16 amino acids. Germline CDR1 reads SGHNT; CDR2 reads YENEEA. Trimming shortened V by 0 bases and J by 0 bases, and 12 bases separated the two germline ends. CDR3 DNA sequence: TGTGCCAGCAGCTTAGATCGGTGCTACGGCTCCTACGAGCAGTACTTC. Encoded protein: CASSLDRCYGSYEQYF.

The V gene is TRBV10-2, the J gene TRBJ2-4, with D possibly TRBD2 on 5 matching bases. This CDR3 is built from 15 residues. Between the trimmed V and J ends, which lost 3 bases and 8 bases, there was a span of 17 bases. Germline V gene lookup returns CDR1 WSHSY and CDR2 SAAADI. CDR3 region: CASSDPRQFGDIQYF. DNA for the CDR3: TGCGCCAGCAGTGATCCTAGGCAGTTCGGGGACATTCAGTACTTC.

This clone was counted once. The chain combines TRBV30 with TRBJ1-5; the D is unclear. V was trimmed by 4 bases and J by 2 bases, leaving 18 bases between them. Germline CDR1 GTSNPN, CDR2 SVGIG (reference sequence). The CDR3 has 16 amino acids. The CDR3 here is CAWKPSGNWGNQPQHF. The CDR3, as DNA: TGTGCCTGGAAACCTTCAGGAAACTGGGGCAATCAGCCCCAGCATTTT.

This chain connects TRBV2 to TRBJ1-2; D is undetermined. V was cut by 9 bases and J by 14 bases, with 19 bases left in between. This CDR3 is 11 amino acids long. CDR1 is SNHLY, CDR2 FYNNEI, per germline. The chain's CDR3 is CASRVARAPTF. The CDR3 DNA reads TGTGCCAGTAGGGTCGCGAGGGCGCCTACCTTC.

The chain carries TRBV29-1 and TRBJ2-5; a possible D gene is TRBD1 (5 bases). Germline V lookup: CDR1 SQVTM, CDR2 ANQGSEA. Trimming left V 0 bases short and J 2 bases short, with 10 bases between. The length of the CDR3 is 14 residues. The CDR3 bases are TGCAGCGTTGAAGATCGGCGACAGCAAGAGACCCAGTACTTC. Residues: CSVEDRRQQETQYF.

The chain links TRBV7-2 to TRBJ1-5, with 7 bases fitting TRBD1. The CDR3 contains 14 residues. V was pared by 2 bases and J by 5 bases, with 3 bases of the junction left unmatched. Germline CDR1 SGHTA, CDR2 FQGNSA. CDR3 region: CASSLNRGDQPQHF. The CDR3 DNA reads TGTGCCAGCAGCTTAAACAGGGGAGATCAGCCCCAGCATTTT.

The chain couples TRBV27 to TRBJ2-1; D is possibly TRBD2 (7 bases). Germline V gene lookup returns CDR1 MNHEY and CDR2 SMNVEV (reference sequence). The V gene lost 2 bases and the J gene lost 4 bases, with 12 bases spanning the gap. The CDR3 sequence is 15 residues long. The CDR3 sequence: CASSLTGGPYNEQFF. The CDR3 DNA follows: TGTGCCAGCAGTTTAACGGGGGGCCCATACAATGAGCAGTTCTTC.

Concerning this clone: At one boundary the junction diverges from the germline segment, which might be a read error. This CDR3 reads CASSLGTGQQETQYF. The CDR3 DNA follows: TGTGCTAGCAGCTTGGGGACAGGCCAACAAGAGACCCAGTACTTC. The V call is TRBV7-7, the J call TRBJ2-5; TRBD1 matches at 8 bases. The CDR3 is 15 residues long. In germline, CDR1 is SSHAT, CDR2 FNYEAQ (reference sequence).

This chain uses TRBV5-1 with TRBJ2-3, with D perhaps TRBD2 (5 bases). The CDR3 is 15 amino acids. Germline V lookup: CDR1 SGHRS, CDR2 YFSETQ. V was pared by 0 bases and J by 5 bases, with 13 bases between. CDR3 residues: CASSLAGVDGDTQYF. CDR3 in DNA: TGCGCCAGCAGCTTGGCCGGGGTAGATGGAGATACGCAGTATTTT.

The chain is built from TRBV7-6 and TRBJ2-2; weak D call: TRBD1 (6 bases). The CDR3 is made up of 15 amino acids. V gave up 4 bases and J gave up 7 bases, with 16 bases separating them. Germline-derived CDR1 and CDR2 are SGHVS and FNYEAQ. The DNA of the CDR3 is TGTGCCAGCAGCTCGGCTGGGGGCCGGGTCGGGGAGCTGTTTTTT. Residues: CASSSAGGRVGELFF.

In this sample, this clone turned up once. This rearrangement joins TRBV5-1 to TRBJ2-7; 10 positions agree with TRBD2. The CDR3 runs to 14 residues. CDR1 is SGHRS, CDR2 YFSETQ, per germline. The V and J ends lost 1 base and 11 bases, in that order; junction bases with no gene match: 9. The CDR3 spells CASSLPSGGRVEYF. Here the CDR3 DNA reads TGCGCCAGCAGCTTGCCTAGCGGGGGCCGAGTGGAGTACTTC.

The chain is built from TRBV18 and TRBJ2-6; 8 bases fit TRBD1. V was pared by 4 bases and J by 0 bases, with 5 bases of the junction left unmatched. Germline assignment: CDR1 KGHSH and CDR2 LQKENI. There are 17 residues in the CDR3. This chain's CDR3 is CASSRQGFFSGANVLTF. CDR3 DNA sequence: TGTGCCAGCTCACGACAGGGGTTTTTCTCTGGGGCCAACGTCCTGACTTTC.

The genes are TRBV4-3 and TRBJ2-5, with TRBD1 matching over 9 bases. V gave up 0 bases and J gave up 6 bases; unmatched junction bases: 11. The CDR3 extends over 17 amino acids. CDR1 LGHNA and CDR2 YSLEER come from the germline V gene. The CDR3 DNA reads TGCGCCAGCAGCCAAGATCCCCCGGGACAGGGATCGAAGACCCAGTACTTC. It encodes CASSQDPPGQGSKTQYF.

The gene calls are TRBV6-4 and TRBJ2-2; D not resolved. The CDR3 is 12 residues long. CDR1 is MRHNA, CDR2 SNTAGT, per germline. Trimming left V 8 bases short and J 3 bases short, with 7 bases between. CDR3 in amino acids: CASESDTGELFF. CDR3 DNA sequence: TGTGCCAGCGAGTCCGACACCGGGGAGCTGTTTTTT.

The rearrangement joins TRBV18 to TRBJ2-3; D not resolved. Germline CDR1 is KGHSH and CDR2 is LQKENI. Trimming cost V 2 bases and J 4 bases, with 4 bases left between them. The CDR3 consists of 12 residues. The CDR3 reads CASSPVSDTQYF. CDR3 nucleotides: TGTGCCAGCTCACCAGTCTCAGATACGCAGTATTTT.

The rearrangement uses TRBV3-1 (or the pseudogene TRBV3-2) and TRBJ1-5, with a possible D match to TRBD1 (5 bases). The CDR3 contains 15 residues. V shed 1 base and J shed 5 bases, with 12 bases lying between them. The V gene's germline CDR1 is LGHDT and CDR2 YNNKEL (reference sequence). Written as DNA, the CDR3 is TGTGCCAGCAGCCAAGGGCTTGGGGGGGATCAGCCCCAGCATTTT. The encoded protein is CASSQGLGGDQPQHF.

This clone was counted between two and nine times. V is TRBV19 and J is TRBJ2-2, with D possibly being TRBD1 (6 bases). Per germline, CDR1 LNHDA and CDR2 SQIVND (reference sequence). The CDR3 runs to 16 residues. Trimming stripped 3 bases from V and 0 bases from J, with 11 bases between. CDR3 region: CASSMMGAANTGELFF. The CDR3 bases are TGTGCCAGTAGTATGATGGGGGCCGCGAACACCGGGGAGCTGTTTTTT.

The rearrangement joins TRBV5-8 to TRBJ2-7, with 8 bases aligning to TRBD1. The ends lost 0 bases at V and 7 bases at J; junction bases unmatched: 9. CDR1 is SGHTS, CDR2 YDEGEE, per germline. CDR3 length equals 15 residues. The DNA for the CDR3 is TGTGCCAGCAGCTTGGTCGGCAGGGGGCGCTTGGAGCAGTACTTC. Translating gives CASSLVGRGRLEQYF.

The chain uses TRBV30 and TRBJ2-2, with 9 bases aligning to TRBD1. The CDR3 extends over 14 amino acids. Germline-derived CDR1 and CDR2 are GTSNPN and SVGIG (reference sequence). Trimming removed 4 bases from V and 4 bases from J; junction bases left unmatched: 4. The CDR3 bases are TGTGCCTGGACGGGACAGGGAGGCACCGGGGAGCTGTTTTTT. The encoded protein is CAWTGQGGTGELFF.